The 13 T cell receptor beta chains given below trace back to one sample, sequenced in a study of blood T cell repertoires in COVID-19 (TCRdb year 2020). The method was the immunoSEQ multiplex PCR assay. Sourced from immuneACCESS, this table was stored by TCRdb with only in-frame sequences that have V and J called. A share of the clones is absent; for the studies checked, an unresolved V gene accounts for under half, and the remainder has no known explanation. The sample includes about 120,000 clones, with around 76% observed a single time. Jointly, the top ten make up 5.5% of the sample. The sample consisted of peripheral blood. These receptors were obtained from a man between 60 and 75 years old with acute or convalescent COVID-19.

This chain's CDR3 is CASSRTRLTYNEQFF. In nucleotides, the CDR3 is TGTGCCAGCAGCCGGACTAGGTTAACCTACAATGAGCAGTTCTTC. The chain uses TRBV14 and TRBJ2-1; 7 positions agree with TRBD2. Germline-derived CDR1 and CDR2 are SGHDN and FVKESK. This CDR3 is 15 amino acids long. With 4 bases clipped from V and 2 bases from J, the junction kept 5 bases outside the gene matches.

CDR3 coding DNA: TGTGCCAGCAGCCAGGGGACGTCTAAGGGTGGCTACACCTTC. Translating gives CASSQGTSKGGYTF. The V gene is TRBV11-2, the J gene TRBJ1-2; a weak D match, TRBD1 (6 bases). Germline V gene lookup returns CDR1 SGHAT and CDR2 FQNNGV. The CDR3 sequence is 14 residues long. V lost 5 bases and J 7 bases, leaving 17 bases between the germline ends. Supplemented by reference TRBV11-2 and TRBJ1-2, the full variable domain reads EAGVAQSPRYKIIEKRQSVAFWCNPISGHATLYWYQQILGQGPKLLIQFQNNGVVDDSQLPKDRFSAERLKGVDSTLKIQPAKLEDSAVYLCASSQGTSKGGYTFGSGTRLTVV.

The rearrangement joins TRBV7-2 to TRBJ2-6; D is perhaps TRBD1 (5 bases). CDR3 size: 15 residues. Looked up from germline, CDR1 is SGHTA and CDR2 is FQGNSA. V shed 5 bases and J shed 2 bases, with 10 bases lying between them. The CDR3 DNA follows: TGTGCCAGCAGCGTTAGGGGAACTGGGGCCAACGTCCTGACTTTC. This codes for CASSVRGTGANVLTF.

The chain joins TRBV7-3 to TRBJ2-7, with TRBD2 matching over 11 bases. The junction had 3 bases not matched to a gene; V was cut back by 0 bases and J by 5 bases. This CDR3 contains 15 residues. CDR1 and CDR2 from the germline V gene are SGHTA and FQGTGA. CDR3 sequence: CASSLTRLAGNEQYF. In DNA, the CDR3 is TGTGCCAGCAGCTTAACCCGACTAGCGGGAAACGAGCAGTACTTC. Supplemented by reference TRBV7-3 and TRBJ2-7, the full variable domain reads GAGVSQTPSNKVTEKGKYVELRCDPISGHTALYWYRQSLGQGPEFLIYFQGTGAADDSGLPNDRFFAVRPEGSVSTLKIQRTERGDSAVYLCASSLTRLAGNEQYFGPGTRLTVT.

In this sample, this clone turned up a few times. The V and J genes are TRBV3-1 (or the pseudogene TRBV3-2) and TRBJ2-7; TRBD1 aligns across 9 bases. Per germline, CDR1 LGHDT and CDR2 YNNKEL (reference sequence). Germline trimming cut 1 base from V and 1 base from J; bases unmatched to any gene: 2. The CDR3 has 15 amino acids. The CDR3 region has the DNA TGTGCCAGCAGCCAAGCCGGGACAGGGTCCTACGAGCAGTACTTC. Translation: CASSQAGTGSYEQYF.

For the CDR3, the DNA is TGCGCCAGCAGCCAAGATACTAGCGGGAGGGGGGAGCAGTACTTC. It is translated as CASSQDTSGRGEQYF. The gene calls are TRBV4-1 and TRBJ2-7; 13 positions agree with TRBD2. The length of the CDR3 is 15 residues. Unmatched junction bases numbered 3, after V lost 0 bases and J lost 7 bases. Germline CDR1 MGHRA, CDR2 YSYEKL.

V and J are TRBV24-1 and TRBJ2-1; possible D gene TRBD2, 6 bases. CDR1 and CDR2 from the germline V gene are KGHDR and SFDVKD. V was pared by 4 bases and J by 9 bases, with 15 bases between. This CDR3 has 14 amino acids. CDR3 coding DNA: TGTGCCACCAGTGACACTAGCTTACATAGTGAGCAGTTCTTC. Translated, it gives CATSDTSLHSEQFF.

The rearrangement joins TRBV18 to TRBJ1-2, with no clear D. The CDR3 length is 14 residues. Germline loops: CDR1 KGHSH, CDR2 LQKENI. V gave up 6 bases and J gave up 0 bases, with 11 bases separating them. The CDR3, as DNA: TGTGCCAGCTCCCAAACCGAGGCTAACTATGGCTACACCTTC. It yields the protein CASSQTEANYGYTF.

V and J are TRBV14 and TRBJ1-1, with D perhaps TRBD1 (5 bases). V lost 4 bases and J lost 5, with 11 bases in between. Germline-derived CDR1 and CDR2 are SGHDN and FVKESK. This CDR3 contains 13 residues. CDR3 in DNA: TGTGCCAGCAGCCGGCAGGGAGGGACTGAAGCTTTCTTT. It yields the protein CASSRQGGTEAFF.

This chain connects TRBV7-3 to TRBJ2-4, with 8 bases aligning to TRBD1. The length of the CDR3 is 13 residues. Trimming removed 5 bases from V and 9 bases from J; junction bases left unmatched: 6. Per the germline V gene, CDR1 is SGHTA and CDR2 is FQGTGA. The CDR3 DNA follows: TGTGCCAGCAGCCCGGACAGGGCGGGCATTCAGTACTTC. Amino acid sequence: CASSPDRAGIQYF.

This clone was detected a few times. This sequence joins TRBV27 and TRBJ1-6; a weak D match, TRBD1 (6 bases). Germline assignment: CDR1 MNHEY and CDR2 SMNVEV (reference sequence). This CDR3 is built from 14 residues. V was pared by 5 bases and J by 9 bases, with 14 bases between. The CDR3 DNA sequence: TGTGCCAGCAGTCCCAGGGGACTATTTTCACCCCTCCACTTT. It is translated as CASSPRGLFSPLHF.

Of note for this clone: Other DNA sequences in this specimen translate into the identical CDR3. This sequence joins TRBV9 and TRBJ2-2; 10 bases align to TRBD2. V lost 4 bases to trimming and J lost 1 base; unmatched junction nucleotides: 4. The germline V gene has CDR1 SGDLS and CDR2 YYNGEE. The length of the CDR3 is 16 residues. In DNA, the CDR3 is TGTGCCAGCAGCCCCCGACTAGCGGGGAACACCGGGGAGCTGTTTTTT. Residues: CASSPRLAGNTGELFF.

The genes are TRBV27 and TRBJ2-3, with TRBD1 as a possible D gene (6 bases). The CDR3 totals 15 residues. The V end was cut by 6 bases, the J end by 0 bases, with 13 bases between. Germline CDR1 MNHEY, CDR2 SMNVEV (reference sequence). Written as DNA, the CDR3 is TGTGCCAGCAGCCTCAGGGGATCTAGCACAGATACGCAGTATTTT. Translated, it gives CASSLRGSSTDTQYF.